This T cell receptor beta chain is drawn from a study of T cells after yellow fever vaccination. Turning to the study itself: Preparation of fractions with low cell numbers was performed using SMART-Seq v4 Ultra Low Input. Study outcomes and limitations: Post-booster samples contained most primary-vaccination clones (approximately 96% CD4, less than 90% CD8).

Looked up from germline, CDR1 is SEHNR and CDR2 is FQNEAQ (reference sequence). The V end was cut by 7 bases, the J end by 2 bases, with 11 bases between. The CDR3 runs 13 residues. From the 5' RACE reads, TCRdb called clonotypes with MiXCR, one entry per CDR3 protein. The sample carries hundreds of thousands of distinct CDR3 sequences, 8% to 10% recorded once. Many counts were recorded for this clonotype. What it binds is unknown. The receptor comes from a man younger than 35 who received the YFV17D yellow fever vaccine. This chain connects TRBV7-9 to TRBJ1-2; D remains unclear. This specimen consisted of PBMCs, obtained on the day of the first yellow fever vaccination. The CDR3 is CASTPGTNYGYTF. The CDR3 bases are TGTGCCAGCACCCCAGGCACCAACTATGGCTACACCTTC.